This T cell receptor beta chain was identified in a study of beta chain features in type 1 diabetes. Study details: Similarity in age, gender and cell yields was seen between patients and healthy donors. Notes on the study in general: Patients' naive, central memory and regulatory TCRB repertoires appeared more alike than those of healthy donors. In type 1 diabetes patients, VDJ junctions had fewer insertions; deletions at these junctions were more frequent.

Concerning this clone: Its antigen is still unknown.

Germline V gene lookup returns CDR1 GTSNPN and CDR2 SVGIG (reference sequence). V gave up 0 bases and J gave up 1 base, with 13 bases separating them. The CDR3 length is 16 residues. As every portion of the isolated RNA was reverse transcribed, the sequencing read expressed TCRB transcripts. Here immunoSEQ multiplex PCR was the method, and the copy in TCRdb shows in-frame clones only, minus some. The table lists under 300,000 clones, 27% of them singletons. Populations isolated by sorting all had purity greater than 95%. The gene calls are TRBV30 and TRBJ1-3; TRBD1 is a possible D gene (5 bases). Sequencing was carried out using central memory CD4+ T cells from blood. The clonotype originates from a young man in good health. CDR3 in amino acids: CAWSVKGRLSGNTIYF. The CDR3 bases are TGTGCCTGGAGTGTAAAGGGACGGCTTTCTGGAAACACCATATATTTT.